This TCR beta chain was retrieved from a study of cytomegalovirus exposure and HLA in healthy donors. Study summary: Unique TCRs from HLA-typed donors, 80 million to 90 million of them, were held in an early data release.

Findings and caveats of the study: Some segments of the V type, notably TRBV6-2 and TRBV6-3, were excluded as indistinguishable.

The V and J ends lost 8 bases and 3 bases, in that order; junction bases with no gene match: 15. The CDR3 extends over 16 amino acids. Germline lookup yields CDR1 SGHAT and CDR2 FQNNGV. A word on this clone: Its target is unknown.

This PCR relied on a set of 60 Vbeta primers and 13 Jbeta primers. Assay: immunoSEQ multiplex PCR; the TCRdb copy retains only in-frame clones and omits some. Of 160,000 or so clones in the sample, around 88% are singletons; the top ten hold around 1.8%. The TCR was taken from a woman under 30 in good health and CMV-seronegative. Material: PBMCs. The chain has TRBV11-2 and TRBJ2-5; 7 nucleotides agree with TRBD2. This chain's CDR3 is CASAPGASGTKETQYF. In DNA form, the CDR3 reads TGTGCCAGCGCCCCTGGGGCTAGCGGAACCAAAGAGACCCAGTACTTC.